The present entry profiles one T cell receptor (beta chain) with its context. Its specificity is unknown. V lost 7 bases to trimming and J lost 0 bases, with 12 bases between them. The CDR3 loop spans 14 amino acids. The germline V gene has CDR1 SEHNR and CDR2 FQNEAQ (reference sequence). This sample stems from a study of Graves' ophthalmopathy and Graves' hyperthyroidism. Study details: At the time of initial diagnosis and before any treatment, peripheral blood was collected.

Study results and caveats: Blood samples also showed most expanded thyroid clonotypes exceeding 0.001 frequency.

None of the included patients had other autoimmune diseases, uncontrolled infections, pregnancy or lactation, as these led to exclusion. A roughly 10 ml volume of fresh peripheral blood provided the PBMCs. Scientists amplified the TCR beta CDR3 regions from RNA transcripts. Second-round multiplex PCR came after first-round RT-PCR with HTBI primers. TCRdb called the multiplex PCR reads again in MiXCR, with one record for every CDR3 protein. The sample has under 200,000 distinct CDR3 sequences, 30% to 45% seen once. The source material was peripheral blood. The sequence derives from a middle-aged woman with Graves' ophthalmopathy. The chain recombines TRBV7-9 with TRBJ1-2, with TRBD1 as a possible D gene (5 bases). The CDR3 nucleotides are TGTGCCAGCATCGCCTGGACATCTAACTATGGCTACACCTTC. It encodes CASIAWTSNYGYTF.